The 2 T cell receptor beta chains given below trace back to one sample, sequenced in a study of patients and donors after allogeneic stem cell transplantation. TCRdb itself ran the RT-PCR reads through MiXCR, one entry per CDR3 protein. The table includes some 880,000 distinct CDR3 sequences, roughly 17% detected once. The sequenced sample was blood, either unsorted or a sorted T cell fraction (not recorded which). These receptor sequences come from a human donor who was either an allogeneic HSCT recipient or a stem cell or donor lymphocyte infusion donor (not recorded which). It is not recorded whose cells these are; they may come from a transplant donor.

This clonotype occurred many times. This sequence joins TRBV27 and TRBJ2-7, with 9 nucleotides matching TRBD1. Per the germline V gene, CDR1 is MNHEY and CDR2 is SMNVEV (reference sequence). CDR3 size: 14 residues. J was trimmed by 3 bases and V by 0 bases; bases with no gene match: 0. CDR3 sequence: CASSLSDRGYEQYF. Here the CDR3 DNA reads TGTGCCAGCAGTTTATCGGACAGGGGCTACGAGCAGTACTTC.

The CDR3 DNA follows: TGCGCCAGCGGACCGGGACAGTACTTTATTGAGACCCAGTACTTC. Amino acids: CASGPGQYFIETQYF. V gene TRBV5-1 combines with J gene TRBJ2-5; 7 bases align to TRBD1. Trimming cost V 7 bases and J 5 bases; bases outside gene matches: 14. CDR3 length equals 15 residues. The V gene's germline CDR1 is SGHRS and CDR2 YFSETQ. Combining the CDR3 with reference TRBV5-1 and TRBJ2-5 gives the whole variable domain KAGVTQTPRYLIKTRGQQVTLSCSPISGHRSVSWYQQTPGQGLQFLFEYFSETQRNKGNFPGRFSGRQFSNSRSEMNVSTLELGDSALYLCASGPGQYFIETQYFGPGTRLLVL.